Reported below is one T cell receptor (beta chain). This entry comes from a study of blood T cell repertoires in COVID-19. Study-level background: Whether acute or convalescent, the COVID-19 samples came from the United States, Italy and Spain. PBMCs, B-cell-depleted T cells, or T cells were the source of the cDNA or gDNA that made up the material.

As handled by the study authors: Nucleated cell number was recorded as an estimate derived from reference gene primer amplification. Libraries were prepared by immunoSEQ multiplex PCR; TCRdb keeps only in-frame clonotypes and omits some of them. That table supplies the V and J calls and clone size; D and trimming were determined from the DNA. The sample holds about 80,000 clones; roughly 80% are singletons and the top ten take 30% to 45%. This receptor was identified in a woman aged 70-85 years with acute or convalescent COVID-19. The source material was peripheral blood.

CDR3 sequence: CASSPPAGGNSPLHF. CDR3 DNA sequence: TGTGCCAGCTCACCACCGGCAGGGGGCAATTCACCCCTCCACTTT. The chain has TRBV18 and TRBJ1-6; 8 nucleotides agree with TRBD1. The CDR3 is 15 amino acids. J lost 7 bases, V lost 0 bases, and 2 bases had no gene match. Germline V lookup: CDR1 KGHSH, CDR2 LQKENI.